A selection of T cell receptor beta chains follows, all from one sample in a study of graft-versus-host responses after intestinal transplantation. Assay used: immunoSEQ multiplex PCR; TCRdb lists only in-frame clones, some missing. Altogether over 55,000 clones are present, approximately 84% being singletons, with the ten largest covering 0.39%. The antigens these receptors bind are not known. The starting material was unstimulated CD4+ T cells sorted from spleen or lymph node cells, obtained before transplant. The receptors here all came from a human donor who was the organ donor for an intestinal transplant. The CDR3 runs from the conserved cysteine through the conserved F or W. A D gene is named only where the DNA matches it firmly. Size tells how often a clone was seen (once, few, many) or the class of an expanded clone, and some rows leave it out.

j_gene: TRBJ2-3; d_gene: TRBD1; v_gene: TRBV2; abundance: .; CDR3nt: TGTGCCAGCAGCCGAATCGGACAGGGGAAAGGCACAGATACGCAGTATTTT; CDR3aa: CASSRIGQGKGTDTQYF
j_gene: TRBJ2-1; d_gene: .; v_gene: TRBV27; abundance: .; CDR3nt: TGTGCCAGCAGTTTAAGAGGGCTAGATAATTTCAATGAGCAGTTCTTC; CDR3aa: CASSLRGLDNFNEQFF
j_gene: TRBJ1-4; d_gene: .; v_gene: TRBV7-6; abundance: .; CDR3nt: TGTGCCAGCAGCTTAAGCAGGGATGAAAAACTGTTTTTT; CDR3aa: CASSLSRDEKLFF
j_gene: TRBJ1-5; d_gene: TRBD1; v_gene: TRBV25-1; abundance: .; CDR3nt: TGTGCCAGCAGAGGGACAGGGGAGAATCAGCCCCAGCATTTT; CDR3aa: CASRGTGENQPQHF
j_gene: TRBJ2-1; d_gene: TRBD2; v_gene: TRBV2; abundance: .; CDR3nt: TGTGCCAGCAGTGTAGCGGGGGCCGACAATGAGCAGTTCTTC; CDR3aa: CASSVAGADNEQFF
j_gene: TRBJ2-1; d_gene: TRBD2; v_gene: TRBV6-5; abundance: once; CDR3nt: TGTGCCAGCAGTTACACAGGACTAGCGGGGGAGGGTGAGCAGTTCTTC; CDR3aa: CASSYTGLAGEGEQFF
j_gene: TRBJ2-5; d_gene: TRBD1; v_gene: TRBV6-6; abundance: .; CDR3nt: TGTGCCAGCAGTTACTCACAGGGGGCTCTAGAGACCCAGTACTTC; CDR3aa: CASSYSQGALETQYF
j_gene: TRBJ1-1; d_gene: TRBD1; v_gene: TRBV2; abundance: once; CDR3nt: TGTGCCAGCAGCGGACAGGGGATGAACACTGAAGCTTTCTTT; CDR3aa: CASSGQGMNTEAFF
j_gene: TRBJ2-5; d_gene: TRBD1; v_gene: TRBV5-1; abundance: .; CDR3nt: TGCGCCAGCAGGCCTTCCGGGACAGGGAGCACAGAGACCCAGTACTTC; CDR3aa: CASRPSGTGSTETQYF
j_gene: TRBJ1-5; d_gene: TRBD1; v_gene: TRBV28; abundance: once; CDR3nt: TGTGCCAGCAGTCTCCCCGGGACAGATAGCAATCAGCCCCAGCATTTT; CDR3aa: CASSLPGTDSNQPQHF
j_gene: TRBJ2-2; d_gene: .; v_gene: TRBV28; abundance: medium-sized; CDR3nt: TGTGCCAGCAGTTTGCGGTCCGGGGAGCTGTTTTTT; CDR3aa: CASSLRSGELFF
j_gene: TRBJ2-1; d_gene: TRBD2; v_gene: TRBV5-4; abundance: .; CDR3nt: TGTGCCAGCAGCCGACCGACTAGCGGGGGGGGGAATGAGCAGTTCTTC; CDR3aa: CASSRPTSGGGNEQFF
j_gene: TRBJ2-2; d_gene: TRBD1; v_gene: TRBV5-1; abundance: .; CDR3nt: TGCGCCAGCAGCTTGGCCAGGGGGAGCACCGGGGAGCTGTTTTTT; CDR3aa: CASSLARGSTGELFF
j_gene: TRBJ2-2; d_gene: .; v_gene: TRBV5-8; abundance: .; CDR3nt: TGTGCCAGCAGCGAGGTGGGGGGGCACACCGGGGAGCTGTTTTTT; CDR3aa: CASSEVGGHTGELFF
j_gene: TRBJ2-5; d_gene: .; v_gene: TRBV28; abundance: .; CDR3nt: TGTGCCACCCGAGACTCAATCCAAGAGACCCAGTACTTC; CDR3aa: CATRDSIQETQYF
j_gene: TRBJ2-1; d_gene: .; v_gene: TRBV7-2; abundance: few; CDR3nt: TGTGCCAGCAGCGCCGCGGGACAGCCCTACAATGAGCAGTTCTTC; CDR3aa: CASSAAGQPYNEQFF
j_gene: TRBJ2-5; d_gene: TRBD2; v_gene: TRBV27; abundance: .; CDR3nt: TGTGCCAGTCGTTTAGCGGGGGCGAACCAAGAGACCCAGTACTTC; CDR3aa: CASRLAGANQETQYF
j_gene: TRBJ1-3; d_gene: .; v_gene: TRBV2; abundance: .; CDR3nt: TGTGCCAGCAGCCGGGAGTTCTCTGGAAACACCATATATTTT; CDR3aa: CASSREFSGNTIYF
j_gene: TRBJ2-1; d_gene: TRBD1; v_gene: TRBV5-6; abundance: few; CDR3nt: TGTGCCAGCAGCTTTACAGGGGGCTATGAGCAGTTCTTC; CDR3aa: CASSFTGGYEQFF
j_gene: TRBJ1-5; d_gene: .; v_gene: TRBV6-6; abundance: .; CDR3nt: TGTGCCAGCAGTTACTCCGCAGCCGGTAGGGGCCAGCATTTT; CDR3aa: CASSYSAAGRGQHF
j_gene: TRBJ1-6; d_gene: .; v_gene: TRBV6-6; abundance: .; CDR3nt: TGTGCCAGCAGACAGGGACTAAAGAATTCACCCCTCCACTTT; CDR3aa: CASRQGLKNSPLHF
j_gene: TRBJ1-6; d_gene: .; v_gene: TRBV28; abundance: medium-sized; CDR3nt: TGTGCCAGCAGCCCCGGGGGGGACTATAATTCACCCCTCCACTTT; CDR3aa: CASSPGGDYNSPLHF
j_gene: TRBJ1-2; d_gene: .; v_gene: TRBV5-4; abundance: .; CDR3nt: TGTGCCAGCAGCTTGTCCCAGGGCCTCTTGGGAGGCTACACCTTC; CDR3aa: CASSLSQGLLGGYTF
j_gene: TRBJ1-4; d_gene: TRBD1; v_gene: TRBV5-6; abundance: .; CDR3nt: TGTGCCAGCAGCGCTGACAGGGGGGGTAATGAAAAACTGTTTTTT; CDR3aa: CASSADRGGNEKLFF
j_gene: TRBJ2-6; d_gene: .; v_gene: TRBV7-2; abundance: once; CDR3nt: TGTGCCAGCAGCCCATCCTATATGAGGGCGGCTGGGGCCAACGTCCTGACTTTC; CDR3aa: CASSPSYMRAAGANVLTF
j_gene: TRBJ1-6; d_gene: .; v_gene: TRBV7-9; abundance: few; CDR3nt: TGTGCCAGCAGCCGTACGACAGCGAATTCACCCCTCCACTTT; CDR3aa: CASSRTTANSPLHF
j_gene: TRBJ1-6; d_gene: TRBD1; v_gene: TRBV28; abundance: .; CDR3nt: TGTGCCAGCAGTTTAGAGGACAGGGGAAATTCACCCCTCCACTTT; CDR3aa: CASSLEDRGNSPLHF
j_gene: TRBJ2-3; d_gene: TRBD1; v_gene: TRBV2; abundance: .; CDR3nt: TGTGCCAGCACAGTGGACAGGGGGAACACAGATACGCAGTATTTT; CDR3aa: CASTVDRGNTDTQYF
j_gene: TRBJ2-1; d_gene: .; v_gene: TRBV30; abundance: .; CDR3nt: TGTGCCTGGAGTGAAACTAGACTAATATACAATGAGCAGTTCTTC; CDR3aa: CAWSETRLIYNEQFF
j_gene: TRBJ1-5; d_gene: TRBD1; v_gene: TRBV28; abundance: .; CDR3nt: TGTGCCAGCAGTTTTTGGCAGGGGGCTGGGAGCAATCAGCCCCAGCATTTT; CDR3aa: CASSFWQGAGSNQPQHF
j_gene: TRBJ1-1; d_gene: TRBD1; v_gene: TRBV10-3; abundance: .; CDR3nt: TGTGCCATCAGTGAGAGGGGGCAGGGTGGTATATCTGAAGCTTTCTTT; CDR3aa: CAISERGQGGISEAFF
j_gene: TRBJ2-1; d_gene: .; v_gene: TRBV28; abundance: .; CDR3nt: TGTGCCAGCTGCCCTAGCCCTCTTGGTGAGCAGTTCTTC; CDR3aa: CASCPSPLGEQFF
j_gene: TRBJ2-4; d_gene: .; v_gene: TRBV19; abundance: .; CDR3nt: TGTGCCAGCCGTTATACGGGGAGCTCGACTAAAAACATTCAGTACTTC; CDR3aa: CASRYTGSSTKNIQYF
j_gene: TRBJ2-5; d_gene: TRBD2; v_gene: TRBV9; abundance: .; CDR3nt: TGTGCCAGCAGCGTAGGAGTGGGGAGCGGGGGGTCACAAGAGACCCAGTACTTC; CDR3aa: CASSVGVGSGGSQETQYF
j_gene: TRBJ2-1; d_gene: TRBD2; v_gene: TRBV15; abundance: .; CDR3nt: TGTGCCACCAGCAGGACTTTACTAGCGGGGGGGATCAATGAGCAGTTCTTC; CDR3aa: CATSRTLLAGGINEQFF
j_gene: TRBJ1-4; d_gene: .; v_gene: TRBV6-6; abundance: .; CDR3nt: TGTGCCAGCAGAAACAGGGAGACTAATGAAAAACTGTTTTTT; CDR3aa: CASRNRETNEKLFF
j_gene: TRBJ2-1; d_gene: TRBD2; v_gene: TRBV9; abundance: .; CDR3nt: TGTGCCAGCAGCGTAGGAGCGGGGGGGCGGGATGAGCAGTTCTTC; CDR3aa: CASSVGAGGRDEQFF
j_gene: TRBJ1-3; d_gene: .; v_gene: TRBV9; abundance: .; CDR3nt: TGTGCCAGCAGCGGAGGTCCCGTGGAGAGCTCTGGAAACACCATATATTTT; CDR3aa: CASSGGPVESSGNTIYF
j_gene: TRBJ2-3; d_gene: TRBD2; v_gene: TRBV4-2; abundance: .; CDR3nt: TGTGCCAGCAGTCGACTAGCGGAAAGCACAGATACGCAGTATTTT; CDR3aa: CASSRLAESTDTQYF
j_gene: TRBJ2-3; d_gene: TRBD2; v_gene: TRBV7-8; abundance: .; CDR3nt: TGTGCCAGCAGCCCACGGGGGGGCTTCACAGATACGCAGTATTTT; CDR3aa: CASSPRGGFTDTQYF